The 27 T cell receptor beta chains below all came from one sample that was sequenced in a study of cytomegalovirus exposure and HLA in healthy donors. Profiled with immunoSEQ multiplex PCR; TCRdb holds only in-frame clones, not every one. Of more than 110,000 clones listed, about 83% were seen once; the top ten hold about 1.5%. The specimen sequenced was PBMCs. The receptors shown here come from a woman aged 25 to 39 in good health and CMV-seronegative.

The V gene is TRBV7-2, the J gene TRBJ2-7; 7 positions match TRBD2. The CDR3 is 15 amino acids. In germline, CDR1 is SGHTA, CDR2 FQGNSA. J gave up 4 bases and V 4 bases, and 10 bases lay outside the gene matches. The CDR3 sequence is CASSSWTSSRYEQYF. In DNA form, the CDR3 reads TGTGCCAGCAGCTCGTGGACTAGTTCAAGGTACGAGCAGTACTTC.

V gene TRBV19 combines with J gene TRBJ1-2; 8 bases agree with TRBD1. J was trimmed by 8 bases and V by 4 bases; bases with no gene match: 6. Germline V gives CDR1 LNHDA, CDR2 SQIVND (reference sequence). The CDR3 totals 13 residues. CDR3 in amino acids: CASSTRTGNGYTF. CDR3 nucleotides: TGTGCCAGTAGTACTAGGACAGGGAACGGCTACACCTTC.

This rearrangement joins TRBV5-4 to TRBJ1-6, with a weak D call TRBD1 (5 bases). Trimming shortened V by 2 bases and J by 7 bases, and 10 bases separated the two germline ends. The germline CDR1 and CDR2 sequences are SGHNT and YYREEE (reference sequence). CDR3 length: 14 amino acids. In DNA, the CDR3 is TGTGCCAGCAGCTTAATCCAGGGCAATTCACCCCTCCACTTT. Its translation is CASSLIQGNSPLHF.

The gene calls are TRBV28 and TRBJ2-1; maybe TRBD1 (5 bases). The CDR3 length is 16 residues. Trimming cost V 3 bases and J 4 bases, with 16 bases left between them. From germline, CDR1 is MDHEN and CDR2 SYDVKM. Here the CDR3 DNA reads TGTGCCAGCAGTTTGTATTCATTGACAGTTTACAATGAGCAGTTCTTC. This codes for CASSLYSLTVYNEQFF.

The V gene is TRBV28, the J gene TRBJ2-1, with TRBD1 as a possible D gene (5 bases). The V end was cut by 4 bases, the J end by 8 bases, with 9 bases between. The germline CDR1 and CDR2 sequences are MDHEN and SYDVKM. The CDR3 length is 12 residues. This CDR3 reads CASSSQVDEQFF. In DNA form, the CDR3 reads TGTGCCAGCAGTTCACAGGTAGATGAGCAGTTCTTC.

This chain links TRBV28 with TRBJ1-5, with no clear D. The CDR3 is 14 residues long. Deletions cut 4 bases from V and 1 base from J, with 8 bases between. CDR1 and CDR2 from the germline V gene are MDHEN and SYDVKM. Here the CDR3 reads CASSSGGSNQPQHF. DNA for the CDR3: TGTGCCAGCAGTTCGGGCGGGAGCAATCAGCCCCAGCATTTT.

This sequence joins TRBV18 and TRBJ2-7; 7 nucleotides line up with TRBD2. Germline CDR1 reads KGHSH; CDR2 reads LQKENI. V shed 4 bases, J shed 2 bases, and the junction held 2 bases outside the gene matches. CDR3 length: 13 amino acids. The CDR3 loop reads CASSRGLTYEQYF. The CDR3 coding sequence is TGTGCCAGCTCACGGGGACTAACCTACGAGCAGTACTTC.

The chain carries TRBV12-5 and TRBJ1-1; 8 nucleotides agree with TRBD1. There are 15 residues in the CDR3. Germline V CDR1 and CDR2: LGHNT, FRNRAP. V trimming: 5 bases; J trimming: 2 bases; junction bases outside the gene matches: 7. The CDR3 nucleotides read TGTGCTAGTGGTCCAGGGACAGGAGCTAACACTGAAGCTTTCTTT. Translated: CASGPGTGANTEAFF.

The J gene is TRBJ1-1, the V gene TRBV9; TRBD1 might be the D (6 bases). V was pared by 2 bases and J by 1 base, with 27 bases between. Germline V gene data show CDR1 as SGDLS and CDR2 as YYNGEE. The CDR3 runs 20 residues. DNA for the CDR3: TGTGCCAGCAGCGTGGGGACCGGGACACACAATATACTATCGAACACTGAAGCTTTCTTT. Protein product: CASSVGTGTHNILSNTEAFF.

The rearrangement links TRBV2 to TRBJ2-7, with 7 nucleotides matching TRBD1. The CDR3 runs to 15 residues. Per germline, CDR1 SNHLY and CDR2 FYNNEI. V gave up 6 bases and J gave up 3 bases; unmatched junction bases: 11. This CDR3 reads CASRAGWDSFYEQYF. CDR3 nucleotide sequence: TGTGCCAGCAGGGCAGGATGGGACAGTTTCTACGAGCAGTACTTC.

J is TRBJ1-4 and V is TRBV28; D gene uncertain. CDR1 is MDHEN and CDR2 is SYDVKM in the germline V gene. Trimming left V 6 bases short and J 0 bases short, with 14 bases between. This CDR3 has 16 amino acids. CDR3 sequence (DNA): TGTGCCAGCAGCCCCCTGGGCCGTGCAACTAATGAAAAACTGTTTTTT. Its protein is CASSPLGRATNEKLFF. The full variable domain, in which reference TRBV28 and TRBJ1-4 provide the parts outside the CDR3, is DVKVTQSSRYLVKRTGEKVFLECVQDMDHENMFWYRQDPGLGLRLIYFSYDVKMKEKGDIPEGYSVSREKKERFSLILESASTNQTSMYLCASSPLGRATNEKLFFGSGTQLSVL.

The V gene is TRBV27, the J gene TRBJ1-5, with a weak D call TRBD1 (5 bases). Between the trimmed V and J ends, which lost 6 bases and 6 bases, there was a span of 27 bases. This CDR3 region has 18 residues. The germline V gene encodes CDR1 MNHEY and CDR2 SMNVEV (reference sequence). CDR3 loop: CASSSHAGDTWGGQPQHF. The CDR3 bases are TGTGCCAGCAGCTCCCACGCCGGAGATACCTGGGGCGGTCAGCCCCAGCATTTT.

This chain joins TRBV5-8 and TRBJ1-6; 7 bases are a match to TRBD1. The CDR3 has 14 amino acids. Germline V gene lookup returns CDR1 SGHTS and CDR2 YDEGEE. With 0 bases clipped from V and 7 bases from J, the junction kept 1 base outside the gene matches. The CDR3, as DNA: TGTGCCAGCAGCTTGGAGGGGGCGAATTCACCCCTCCACTTT. Translating gives CASSLEGANSPLHF.

This chain uses TRBV15 with TRBJ2-7, with 7 bases aligning to TRBD1. The V gene's germline CDR1 is LNHNV and CDR2 YYDKDF (reference sequence). The CDR3 consists of 18 residues. Unmatched junction bases numbered 15, after V lost 0 bases and J lost 4 bases. The CDR3 spells CATSRDPETRDRFYEQYF. Written as DNA, the CDR3 is TGTGCCACCAGCAGAGATCCAGAGACCCGGGACAGATTTTACGAGCAGTACTTC.

The chain uses TRBV25-1 and TRBJ2-6; D gene unclear. The CDR3 is made up of 15 amino acids. CDR1 is MGHDK and CDR2 is SYGVNS in the germline V gene. Trimming took off 6 bases at V and 0 bases at J, with 9 bases between the two ends. The CDR3 is CASRKTASGANVLTF. The CDR3 DNA reads as TGTGCCAGCAGGAAAACAGCCTCTGGGGCCAACGTCCTGACTTTC.

The rearrangement uses TRBV11-2 and TRBJ2-3; no definite D call. With 3 bases removed from V and 1 base from J, the gap between germline ends came to 5 bases. Germline-derived CDR1 and CDR2 are SGHAT and FQNNGV. CDR3 length: 13 amino acids. The CDR3 coding sequence is TGTGCCAGCAGCTTCCCTGGCACAGATACGCAGTATTTT. This encodes CASSFPGTDTQYF.

The rearrangement joins TRBV5-6 to TRBJ2-5; TRBD2 is a possible D gene (6 bases). This CDR3 region has 15 residues. V was clipped by 0 bases and J by 2 bases, with 11 bases between them. CDR1 is SGHDT, CDR2 YYEEEE, per germline. The CDR3 nucleotides are TGTGCCAGCAGCTTGGTGTGGGGGGTTCAAGAGACCCAGTACTTC. Its protein is CASSLVWGVQETQYF.

In its sample, this clone was seen a few times. The rearrangement links TRBV30 to TRBJ1-4; D possibly corresponds to TRBD1 (6 bases). The V and J ends lost 0 bases and 5 bases respectively, with 13 bases between them. This CDR3 comprises 15 residues. Germline CDR1 reads GTSNPN; CDR2 reads SVGIG (reference sequence). CDR3 in DNA: TGTGCCTGGAGTGTACCCTCGGGGGGCAATGAAAAACTGTTTTTT. Translating gives CAWSVPSGGNEKLFF.

The V call is TRBV4-1, the J call TRBJ2-7; 10 bases fit TRBD1. Germline CDR1 reads MGHRA; CDR2 reads YSYEKL. There are 15 residues in the CDR3. Trimming at V came to 4 bases and at J to 2 bases, leaving 5 bases not matched to a gene. The CDR3 reads CASSRQGASPYEQYF. For the CDR3, the DNA is TGCGCCAGCAGCCGACAGGGGGCTTCCCCCTACGAGCAGTACTTC.

This clone is a singleton in its sample. The chain links TRBV27 to TRBJ1-5; tentatively, D is TRBD1 (5 bases). This CDR3 spans 14 amino acids. The V gene's germline CDR1 is MNHEY and CDR2 SMNVEV (reference sequence). Trimming removed 3 bases from V and 1 base from J, with 7 bases in between. CDR3 in DNA: TGTGCCAGCAGTTTTTCAGGGAGCAATCAGCCCCAGCATTTT. Amino acids: CASSFSGSNQPQHF.

The chain carries TRBV6-1 and TRBJ2-5, with 7 bases fitting TRBD1. CDR3 size: 13 residues. The V and J ends lost 4 bases and 3 bases, in that order; junction bases with no gene match: 2. Per the germline V gene, CDR1 is MNHNS and CDR2 is SASEGT. In DNA, the CDR3 is TGTGCCAGCAGTGTAGACAGGGAAGAGACCCAGTACTTC. Protein product: CASSVDREETQYF.

The chain combines TRBV2 with TRBJ2-3; 8 bases match TRBD2. CDR3 size: 15 residues. J was trimmed by 8 bases and V by 5 bases; bases with no gene match: 12. CDR1 and CDR2 from the germline V gene are SNHLY and FYNNEI. This CDR3 reads CASSLSGGLRATQYF. CDR3 nucleotides: TGTGCCAGCAGTCTAAGCGGGGGACTTCGGGCTACGCAGTATTTT.

This chain uses TRBV19 with TRBJ1-5; D unresolved. From germline, CDR1 is LNHDA and CDR2 SQIVND (reference sequence). V shed 1 base and J shed 11 bases, with 9 bases lying between them. The CDR3 is made up of 12 amino acids. The CDR3 protein is CASSIADLAQHF. CDR3 DNA: TGTGCCAGTAGTATAGCTGATTTAGCCCAGCATTTT.

This clone has only one observation. The CDR3 nucleotides read TGTGCCAGCAGCCCTACCTCCGGGACAGGTTTAGGTACGCAGTATTTT. Translated: CASSPTSGTGLGTQYF. The chain combines TRBV9 with TRBJ2-3; 8 nucleotides align to TRBD1. The CDR3 has 16 amino acids. V was clipped by 4 bases and J by 8 bases; unmatched bases: 15. Germline V gene data show CDR1 as SGDLS and CDR2 as YYNGEE.

The J gene is TRBJ1-1, the V gene TRBV2, with 8 bases lining up with TRBD1. The V gene end was trimmed by 5 bases and the J gene end by 6 bases; junction bases not matched to a gene: 8. Germline V gene data show CDR1 as SNHLY and CDR2 as FYNNEI. The CDR3 is made up of 14 amino acids. CDR3 DNA: TGTGCCAGCAGTTTTACAGGGGGTATAGCTGAAGCTTTCTTT. It is translated as CASSFTGGIAEAFF.

This clone was seen a few times. This rearrangement joins TRBV30 to TRBJ1-1; no definite D call. This CDR3 spans 13 amino acids. CDR1 and CDR2 from the germline V gene are GTSNPN and SVGIG (reference sequence). Trimming took 5 bases from V and 0 from J, leaving 10 bases between them. CDR3 coding DNA: TGTGCCTGGGAGAGAATGATGAACACTGAAGCTTTCTTT. As protein: CAWERMMNTEAFF.

Points on this clone: One end of the junction varies from germline; a read error may be responsible. The chain couples TRBV7-2 to TRBJ1-2, with 9 nucleotides matching TRBD1. This CDR3 comprises 17 residues. Germline CDR1 SGHTA, CDR2 FQGNSA. The DNA of the CDR3 is TGTGCCAGCAACTTAGATACCATACAGGGGGCGATCTATGGCTACACCTTC. Protein product: CASNLDTIQGAIYGYTF.